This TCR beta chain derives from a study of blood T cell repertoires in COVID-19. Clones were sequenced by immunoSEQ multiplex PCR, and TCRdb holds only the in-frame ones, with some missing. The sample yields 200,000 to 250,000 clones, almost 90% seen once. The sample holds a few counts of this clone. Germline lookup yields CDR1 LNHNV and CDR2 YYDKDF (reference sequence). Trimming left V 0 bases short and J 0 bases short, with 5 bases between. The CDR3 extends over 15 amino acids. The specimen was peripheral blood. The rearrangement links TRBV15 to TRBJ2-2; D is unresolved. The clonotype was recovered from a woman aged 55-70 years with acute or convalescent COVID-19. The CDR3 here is CATSRDRANTGELFF. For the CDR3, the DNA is TGTGCCACCAGCAGAGATCGGGCGAACACCGGGGAGCTGTTTTTT. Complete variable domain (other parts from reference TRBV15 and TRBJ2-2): DAMVIQNPRYQVTQFGKPVTLSCSQTLNHNVMYWYQQKSSQAPKLLFHYYDKDFNNEADTPDNFQSRRPNTSFCFLDIRSPGLGDTAMYLCATSRDRANTGELFFGEGSRLTVL.